One sample yielded the 8 T cell receptor beta chains listed below, sequenced in a study of identical twins. TCRdb re-called the 5' RACE reads through MiXCR, storing one row per CDR3 protein. The profile shows a few hundred thousand distinct CDR3 sequences, roughly 13% of them singletons. In addition, the sample was reused for a study of yellow fever vaccine responses in identical twins.

Material for sequencing was memory (CD45RO+) T cells sorted from blood. All receptors derive from a woman under 30 in good health.

The gene calls are TRBV7-9 and TRBJ1-6, with a possible D match to TRBD1 (5 bases). Trimming pared 6 bases from V and 11 bases from J, leaving 20 bases between. CDR3 size: 15 residues. Looked up from germline, CDR1 is SEHNR and CDR2 is FQNEAQ (reference sequence). CDR3 region: CASSDSGTSNAPLHF. DNA of the CDR3: TGTGCCAGCAGTGATTCTGGGACGTCGAATGCACCCCTCCACTTT.

This clonotype was seen more than once but under ten times. Sequence at one end of the junction differs from germline and may be a read error. The chain uses TRBV6-1 and TRBJ2-5, with D perhaps TRBD1 (6 bases). Germline V gives CDR1 MNHNS, CDR2 SASEGT. The CDR3 runs 15 residues. CDR3 bases: TGTGCCAGCAGCGAAGGTCAGGGGTTCGGGGAGACCCAGTACTTC. It translates to CASSEGQGFGETQYF.

This clonotype came up a few times. V gene TRBV7-2 combines with J gene TRBJ2-3; no firm D call. CDR1 and CDR2 from the germline V gene are SGHTA and FQGNSA. Trimming took 3 bases from V and 9 from J, leaving 16 bases between them. The CDR3 contains 14 residues. CDR3 bases: TGTGCCAGCAGCTTTCCTGCGCCCCCCCAGACGCAGTATTTT. It yields the protein CASSFPAPPQTQYF.

This clonotype was detected only a few times. V is TRBV30 and J is TRBJ2-1; the D gene is possibly TRBD2 (5 bases). Germline V gene lookup returns CDR1 GTSNPN and CDR2 SVGIG (reference sequence). V was trimmed by 0 bases and J by 4 bases, leaving 13 bases between them. The CDR3 length is 15 residues. DNA of the CDR3: TGTGCCTGGAGTGTTGCGGGCCTCCAATACAATGAGCAGTTCTTC. This codes for CAWSVAGLQYNEQFF.

V gene TRBV13 combines with J gene TRBJ1-2; 8 nucleotides line up with TRBD1. The trim removed 3 bases at V and 8 bases at J, leaving 14 bases unmatched. CDR3 length: 16 residues. The germline V gene encodes CDR1 PRHDT and CDR2 FYEKMQ (reference sequence). In DNA, the CDR3 is TGTGCCAGCAGCTTTGGGGGACAGGCCCCGTTAGGAGGCTACACCTTC. Protein product: CASSFGGQAPLGGYTF.

At least ten counts were recorded for this clonotype. CDR3 in amino acids: CASSQGRDRGYEQYF. The CDR3 DNA reads TGCGCCAGCAGCCAAGGAAGGGACAGGGGCTACGAGCAGTACTTC. V gene TRBV4-3 combines with J gene TRBJ2-7, with 10 nucleotides matching TRBD1. Germline V gene lookup returns CDR1 LGHNA and CDR2 YSLEER. V trimming: 1 base; J trimming: 3 bases; junction bases outside the gene matches: 3. The CDR3 spans 15 residues.

CDR3 nucleotides: TGTGCCTGGAGTGTACTAGCGGGAGGAGAGACCCAGTACTTC. It encodes CAWSVLAGGETQYF. The chain couples TRBV30 to TRBJ2-5; 12 bases line up with TRBD2. Losses at the gene ends were 0 bases for V and 4 bases for J; bases not matched to a gene: 0. Germline V gene data show CDR1 as GTSNPN and CDR2 as SVGIG (reference sequence). This CDR3 region has 14 residues. Full variable domain (rest looked up from reference TRBV30 and TRBJ2-5): SQTIHQWPATLVQPVGSPLSLECTVEGTSNPNLYWYRQAAGRGLQLLFYSVGIGQISSEVPQNLSASRPQDRQFILSSKKLLLSDSGFYLCAWSVLAGGETQYFGPGTRLLVL.

This chain joins TRBV7-2 and TRBJ2-4, with 7 bases lining up with TRBD2. Germline assignment: CDR1 SGHTA and CDR2 FQGNSA. After removal of 1 base from V and 3 bases from J, the junction contained 6 bases not matched to a gene. This CDR3 has 16 amino acids. The CDR3 here is CASSLGAGVDKNIQYF. The DNA of the CDR3 is TGTGCCAGCAGCTTAGGGGCGGGAGTTGACAAAAACATTCAGTACTTC. The full variable domain, its missing parts supplied by reference TRBV7-2 and TRBJ2-4, is GAGVSQSPSNKVTEKGKDVELRCDPISGHTALYWYRQSLGQGLEFLIYFQGNSAPDKSGLPSDRFSAERTGGSVSTLTIQRTQQEDSAVYLCASSLGAGVDKNIQYFGAGTRLSVL.